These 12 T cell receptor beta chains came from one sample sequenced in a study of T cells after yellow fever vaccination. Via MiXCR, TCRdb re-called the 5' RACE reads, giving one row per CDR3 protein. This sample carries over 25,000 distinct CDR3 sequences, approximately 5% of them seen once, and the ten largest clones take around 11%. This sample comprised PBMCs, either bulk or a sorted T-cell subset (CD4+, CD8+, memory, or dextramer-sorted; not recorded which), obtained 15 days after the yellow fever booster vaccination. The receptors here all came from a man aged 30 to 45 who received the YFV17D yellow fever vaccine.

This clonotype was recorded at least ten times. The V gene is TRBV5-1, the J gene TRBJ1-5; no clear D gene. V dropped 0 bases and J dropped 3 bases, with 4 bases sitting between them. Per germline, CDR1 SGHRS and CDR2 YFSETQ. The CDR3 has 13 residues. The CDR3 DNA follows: TGCGCCAGCAGCTTGGAAGCCAATCAGCCCCAGCATTTT. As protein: CASSLEANQPQHF.

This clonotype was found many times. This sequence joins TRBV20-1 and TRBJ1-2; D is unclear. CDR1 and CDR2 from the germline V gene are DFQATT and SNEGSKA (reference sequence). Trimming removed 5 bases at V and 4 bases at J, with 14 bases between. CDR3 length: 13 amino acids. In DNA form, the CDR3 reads TGCAGTGCTTACCAACAGTGGGGCTATGGCTACACCTTC. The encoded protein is CSAYQQWGYGYTF.

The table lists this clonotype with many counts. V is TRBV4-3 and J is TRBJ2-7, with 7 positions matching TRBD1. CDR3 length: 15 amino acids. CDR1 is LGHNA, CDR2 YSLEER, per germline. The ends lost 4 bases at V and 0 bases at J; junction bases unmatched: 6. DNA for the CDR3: TGCGCCAGCAGCCCAAAACAGGGGAACTCCTACGAGCAGTACTTC. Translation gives CASSPKQGNSYEQYF.

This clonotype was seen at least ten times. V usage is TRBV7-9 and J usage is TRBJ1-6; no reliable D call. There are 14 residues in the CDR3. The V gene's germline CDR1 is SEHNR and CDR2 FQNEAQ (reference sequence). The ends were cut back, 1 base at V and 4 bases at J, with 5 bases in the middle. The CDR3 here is CASSLEQYNSPLHF. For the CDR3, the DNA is TGTGCCAGCAGCTTAGAACAGTATAATTCACCCCTCCACTTT.

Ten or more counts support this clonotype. The CDR3 sequence: CASSSAGLYGYTF. CDR3 in DNA: TGTGCCAGCAGTTCCGCGGGGCTCTATGGCTACACCTTC. The chain is built from TRBV27 and TRBJ1-2; D might be TRBD1 (5 bases). Germline-derived CDR1 and CDR2 are MNHEY and SMNVEV (reference sequence). The V end was cut by 4 bases, the J end by 4 bases, with 10 bases between. This CDR3 is built from 13 residues.

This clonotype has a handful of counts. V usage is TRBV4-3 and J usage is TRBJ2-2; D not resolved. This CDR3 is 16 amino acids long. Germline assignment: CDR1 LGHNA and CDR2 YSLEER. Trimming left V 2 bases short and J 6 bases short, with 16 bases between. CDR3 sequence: CASSQTSWTVPGELFF. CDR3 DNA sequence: TGCGCCAGCAGCCAAACTTCATGGACGGTGCCCGGGGAGCTGTTTTTT.

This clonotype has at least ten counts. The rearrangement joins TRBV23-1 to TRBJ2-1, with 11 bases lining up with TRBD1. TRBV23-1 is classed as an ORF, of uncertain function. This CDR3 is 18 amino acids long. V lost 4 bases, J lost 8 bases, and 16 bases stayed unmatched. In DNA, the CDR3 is TGCGCCAGCAGTCCTCCGCCCCGGGGACAGGGGGATGGCGATGAGCAGTTCTTC. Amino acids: CASSPPPRGQGDGDEQFF.

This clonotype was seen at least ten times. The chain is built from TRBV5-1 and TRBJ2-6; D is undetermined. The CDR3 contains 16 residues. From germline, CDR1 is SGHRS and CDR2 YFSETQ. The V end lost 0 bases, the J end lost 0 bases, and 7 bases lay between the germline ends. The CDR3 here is CASSLDESSGANVLTF. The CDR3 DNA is TGCGCCAGCAGCTTGGACGAAAGCTCTGGGGCCAACGTCCTGACTTTC.

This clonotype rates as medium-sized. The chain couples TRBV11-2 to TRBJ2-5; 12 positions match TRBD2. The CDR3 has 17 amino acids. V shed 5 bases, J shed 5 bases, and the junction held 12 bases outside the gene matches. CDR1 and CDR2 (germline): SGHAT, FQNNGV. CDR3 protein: CASSQGLLAGGSETQYF. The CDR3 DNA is TGTGCCAGCAGCCAAGGCCTGCTAGCGGGAGGGAGCGAGACCCAGTACTTC.

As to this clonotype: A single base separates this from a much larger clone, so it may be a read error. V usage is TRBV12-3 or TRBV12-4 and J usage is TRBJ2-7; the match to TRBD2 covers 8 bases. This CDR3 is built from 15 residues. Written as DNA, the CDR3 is TGTACCAGCAGTTTAGGCGCGGGAGGTCTTTACGAGCAGTACTTC. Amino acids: CTSSLGAGGLYEQYF.

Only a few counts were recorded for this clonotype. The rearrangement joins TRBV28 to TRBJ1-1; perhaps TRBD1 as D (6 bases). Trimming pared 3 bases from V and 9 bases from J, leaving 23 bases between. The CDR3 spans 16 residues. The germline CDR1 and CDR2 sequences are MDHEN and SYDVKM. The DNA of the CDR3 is TGTGCCAGCAGTTTTGGCGGGGGCTATTTGCAAGGCCAAGCTTTCTTT. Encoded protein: CASSFGGGYLQGQAFF.

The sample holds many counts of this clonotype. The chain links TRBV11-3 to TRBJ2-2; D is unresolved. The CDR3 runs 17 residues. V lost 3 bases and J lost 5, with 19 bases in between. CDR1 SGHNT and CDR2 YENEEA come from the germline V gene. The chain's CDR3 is CASSFSPGRARTGELFF. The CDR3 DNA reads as TGTGCCAGCAGCTTTTCCCCAGGACGGGCCAGGACCGGGGAGCTGTTTTTT.